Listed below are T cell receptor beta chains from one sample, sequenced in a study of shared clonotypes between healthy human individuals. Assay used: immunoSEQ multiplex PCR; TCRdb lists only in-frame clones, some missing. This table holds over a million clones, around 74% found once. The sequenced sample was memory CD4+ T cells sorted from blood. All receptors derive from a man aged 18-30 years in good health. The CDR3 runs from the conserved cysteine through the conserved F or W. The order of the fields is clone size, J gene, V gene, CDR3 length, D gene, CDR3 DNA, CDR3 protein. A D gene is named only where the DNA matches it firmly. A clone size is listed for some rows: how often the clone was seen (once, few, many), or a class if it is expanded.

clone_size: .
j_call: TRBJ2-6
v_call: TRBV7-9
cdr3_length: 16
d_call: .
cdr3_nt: TGTGCCAGCAGCTTAGGCGGTGCCTCTGGGGCCAACGTCCTGACTTTC
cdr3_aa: CASSLGGASGANVLTF

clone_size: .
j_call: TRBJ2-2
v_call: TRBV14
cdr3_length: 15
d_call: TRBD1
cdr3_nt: TGTGCCAGCAGCCCTATAGACAGGGTCACCGGGGAGCTGTTTTTT
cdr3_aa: CASSPIDRVTGELFF

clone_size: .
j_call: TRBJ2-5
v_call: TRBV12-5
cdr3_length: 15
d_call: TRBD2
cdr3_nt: TGTGCTAGTGGAGAATCAGCGGGAGGGAAAGAGACCCAGTACTTC
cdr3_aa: CASGESAGGKETQYF

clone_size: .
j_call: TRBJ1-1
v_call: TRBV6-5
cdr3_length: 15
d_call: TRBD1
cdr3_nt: TGTGCCAGCAGTTACCGTACAGGGGTCGGCACTGAAGCTTTCTTT
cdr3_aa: CASSYRTGVGTEAFF

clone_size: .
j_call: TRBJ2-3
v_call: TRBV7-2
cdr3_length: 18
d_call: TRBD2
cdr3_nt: TGTGCCAGCAGCAGGGGACTAGCGGGAGTAGGGGTGGCAGATACGCAGTATTTT
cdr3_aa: CASSRGLAGVGVADTQYF

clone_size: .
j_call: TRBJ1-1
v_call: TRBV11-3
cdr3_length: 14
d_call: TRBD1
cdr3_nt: TGTGCCAGCAGCCTGGATTCGGACAGGGGGGGAGCTTTCTTT
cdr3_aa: CASSLDSDRGGAFF

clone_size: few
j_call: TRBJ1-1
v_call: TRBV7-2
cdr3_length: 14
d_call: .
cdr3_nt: TGTGCCAGCAGCTTAGATAGGGGCAAGGGTGAAGCTTTCTTT
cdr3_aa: CASSLDRGKGEAFF

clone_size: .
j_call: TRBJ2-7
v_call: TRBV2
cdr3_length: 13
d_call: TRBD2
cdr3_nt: TGTGCCAGCAGGTCAGCGGGGGCCTACGAGCAGTACTTC
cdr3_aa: CASRSAGAYEQYF

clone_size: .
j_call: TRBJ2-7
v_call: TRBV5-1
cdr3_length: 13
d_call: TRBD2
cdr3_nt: TGCGCCAGCAGCTCCGCGGGAGGCTACGAGCAGTACTTC
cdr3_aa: CASSSAGGYEQYF

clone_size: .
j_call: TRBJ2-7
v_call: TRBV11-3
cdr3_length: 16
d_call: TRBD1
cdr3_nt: TGTGCCAGCAGCCCTCCCCCCGGGACAGGGGACTACGAGCAGTACTTC
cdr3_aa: CASSPPPGTGDYEQYF

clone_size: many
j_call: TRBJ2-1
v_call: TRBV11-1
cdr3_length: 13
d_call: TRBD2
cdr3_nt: TGTGCCAGCAGGACTAGCGGGGGGGTTGAGCAGTTCTTC
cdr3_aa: CASRTSGGVEQFF

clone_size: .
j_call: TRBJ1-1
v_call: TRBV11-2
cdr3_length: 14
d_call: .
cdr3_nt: TGTGCCAGCAGTCTACGCAGGGTGAACACTGAAGCTTTCTTT
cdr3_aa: CASSLRRVNTEAFF

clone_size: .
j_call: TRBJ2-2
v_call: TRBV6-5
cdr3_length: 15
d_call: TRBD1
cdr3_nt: TGTGCCAGCAGCCCGGGACAGGGCTACACCGGGGAGCTGTTTTTT
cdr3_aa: CASSPGQGYTGELFF

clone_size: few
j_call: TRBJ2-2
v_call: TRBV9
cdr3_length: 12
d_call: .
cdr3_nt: TGTGCCAGCAGCGACAGGACCGGGGAGCTGTTTTTT
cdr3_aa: CASSDRTGELFF

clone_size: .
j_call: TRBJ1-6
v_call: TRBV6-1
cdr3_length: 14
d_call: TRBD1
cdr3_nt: TGTGCCAGCAGCCAGGACAGGGGAAATTCACCCCTCCACTTT
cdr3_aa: CASSQDRGNSPLHF

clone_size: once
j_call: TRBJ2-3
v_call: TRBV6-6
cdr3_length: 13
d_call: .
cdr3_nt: TGTGCCAGCAGTTACGCAGTCCCAGATACGCAGTATTTT
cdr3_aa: CASSYAVPDTQYF

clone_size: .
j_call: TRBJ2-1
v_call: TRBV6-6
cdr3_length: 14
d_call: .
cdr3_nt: TGTGCCAGCAGTGACGCGCTAGTTTCCCCCGAGCAGTTCTTC
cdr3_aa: CASSDALVSPEQFF